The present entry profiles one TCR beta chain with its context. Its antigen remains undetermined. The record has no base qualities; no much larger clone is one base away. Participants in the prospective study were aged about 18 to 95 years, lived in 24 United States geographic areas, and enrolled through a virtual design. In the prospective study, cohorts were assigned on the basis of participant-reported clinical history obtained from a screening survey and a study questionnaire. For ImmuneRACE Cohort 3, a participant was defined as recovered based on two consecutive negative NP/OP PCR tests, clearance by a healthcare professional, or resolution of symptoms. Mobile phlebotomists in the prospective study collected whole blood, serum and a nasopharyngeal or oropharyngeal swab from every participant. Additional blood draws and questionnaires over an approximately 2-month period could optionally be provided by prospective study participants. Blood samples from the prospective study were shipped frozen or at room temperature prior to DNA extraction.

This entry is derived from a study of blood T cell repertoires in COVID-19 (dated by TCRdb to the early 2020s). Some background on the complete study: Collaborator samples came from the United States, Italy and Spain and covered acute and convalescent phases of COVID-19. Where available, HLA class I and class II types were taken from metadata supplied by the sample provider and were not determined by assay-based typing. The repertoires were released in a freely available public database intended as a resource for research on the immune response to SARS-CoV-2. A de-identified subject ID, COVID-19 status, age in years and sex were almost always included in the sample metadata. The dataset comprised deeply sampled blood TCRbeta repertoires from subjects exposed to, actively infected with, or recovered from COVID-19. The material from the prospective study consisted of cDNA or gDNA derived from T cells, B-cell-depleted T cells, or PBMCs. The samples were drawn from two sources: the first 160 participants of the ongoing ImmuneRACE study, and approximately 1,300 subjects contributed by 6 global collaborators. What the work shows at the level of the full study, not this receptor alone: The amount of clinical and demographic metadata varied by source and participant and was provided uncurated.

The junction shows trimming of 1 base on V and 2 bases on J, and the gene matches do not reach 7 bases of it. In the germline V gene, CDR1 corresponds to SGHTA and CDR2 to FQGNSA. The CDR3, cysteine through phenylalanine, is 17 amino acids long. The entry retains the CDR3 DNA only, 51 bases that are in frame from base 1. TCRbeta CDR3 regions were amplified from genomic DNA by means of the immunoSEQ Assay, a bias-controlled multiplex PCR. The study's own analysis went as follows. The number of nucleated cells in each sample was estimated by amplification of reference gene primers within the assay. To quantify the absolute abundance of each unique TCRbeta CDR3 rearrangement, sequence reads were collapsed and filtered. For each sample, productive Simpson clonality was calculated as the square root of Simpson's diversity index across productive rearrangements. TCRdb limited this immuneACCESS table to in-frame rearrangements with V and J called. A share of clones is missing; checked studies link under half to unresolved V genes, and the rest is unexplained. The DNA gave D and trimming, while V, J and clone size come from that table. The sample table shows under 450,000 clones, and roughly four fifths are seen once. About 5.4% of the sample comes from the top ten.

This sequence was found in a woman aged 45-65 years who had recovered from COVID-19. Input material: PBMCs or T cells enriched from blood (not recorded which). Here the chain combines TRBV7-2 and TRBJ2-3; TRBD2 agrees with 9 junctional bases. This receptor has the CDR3 CASSLVPQRGATDTQYF. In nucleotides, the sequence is TGTGCCAGCAGCTTAGTCCCCCAGCGGGGGGCCACAGATACGCAGTATTTT.